This T cell receptor beta chain was recorded in a study of T cell clonality in common variable immunodeficiency. Findings and caveats of the study: Reportedly, TCR beta sequences from common variable immunodeficiency showed fewer deletions and N-nucleotide insertions.

No CVID subject was ill or on immunomodulatory drugs when sampled. This clone was detected only a few times. Its antigen remains unknown. The repertoire was sequenced with immunoSEQ multiplex PCR; TCRdb's copy has only in-frame clones and lacks some. There are roughly 30,000 clones in the sample, none observed a single time. Sequenced material: peripheral blood mononuclear cells. This TCR came from a human donor with common variable immunodeficiency.

Incomplete CDR3 DNA: TGTGCCAGTAGTGGGGCATTTGAG. It is translated as CASSGAFE. The whole CDR3 reads CASSGAFEQFF. The chain couples TRBV19 to TRBJ2-1, with D possibly matching TRBD1 (5 bases). Coverage ceases 3 residues before the CDR3 finishes, and the germline J gene fills in the end. With 5 bases removed from V and 9 bases from J, the gap between germline ends came to 8 bases. The CDR3 runs 11 residues. The germline V gene has CDR1 LNHDA and CDR2 SQIVND (reference sequence).